The 22 T cell receptor beta chains below come from one sample, sequenced in a study of cytomegalovirus exposure and HLA in healthy donors. The PCR employed 60 Vbeta primers together with 13 Jbeta primers. TCRdb's copy holds only in-frame clones and misses some; the assay was immunoSEQ multiplex PCR. The sample lists about 200,000 clones; approximately 80% were seen once. Sequenced sample: PBMCs. All receptors come from a girl between 10 and 17 years old in good health and CMV-seronegative.

The chain uses TRBV2 and TRBJ2-7; TRBD1 is a possible D gene (5 bases). The CDR3 is made up of 13 amino acids. V gave up 11 bases and J gave up 0 bases, with 14 bases separating them. CDR1 and CDR2 from the germline V gene are SNHLY and FYNNEI. The CDR3 spells CASKEGDSYEQYF. CDR3 in DNA: TGTGCCTCAAAGGAAGGGGACTCCTACGAGCAGTACTTC.

The chain is built from TRBV15 and TRBJ1-1; 10 bases line up with TRBD1. The V segment lost 5 bases and the J segment 0 bases; nucleotides outside the gene matches: 15. Germline V lookup: CDR1 LNHNV, CDR2 YYDKDF (reference sequence). CDR3 size: 19 residues. The CDR3 DNA reads TGTGCCACCAGCGGACTTACGGGACAGGGGATTAAGATGAACACTGAAGCTTTCTTT. It codes for CATSGLTGQGIKMNTEAFF.

In regard to this clone: Other DNA sequences within the sample encode an identical CDR3. The CDR3 DNA reads TGTGCCAGCAGCCTCAATCAGCCCCAGCATTTT. This sequence encodes CASSLNQPQHF. The chain couples TRBV28 to TRBJ1-5; D unresolved. Germline V CDR1 and CDR2: MDHEN, SYDVKM. The CDR3 loop spans 11 amino acids. V was cut by 6 bases and J by 3 bases, with 3 bases left in between.

The rearrangement uses TRBV5-6 and TRBJ1-5, with 11 bases lining up with TRBD1. The CDR3 contains 18 residues. V dropped 2 bases and J dropped 0; count of bases not matched to a gene: 7. CDR1 is SGHDT, CDR2 YYEEEE, per germline. The CDR3 nucleotides are TGTGCCAGCAGCTTCCGGGACAGGGGGTATGATAGCAATCAGCCCCAGCATTTT. Translating gives CASSFRDRGYDSNQPQHF.

The chain couples TRBV5-1 to TRBJ2-3, with TRBD2 matching over 9 bases. The CDR3 is made up of 15 amino acids. The trim removed 2 bases at V and 1 base at J, leaving 2 bases unmatched. Germline CDR1 and CDR2: SGHRS and YFSETQ. CDR3 sequence reads: CASSFIAGGTDTQYF. CDR3 in DNA: TGCGCCAGCAGCTTCATAGCGGGGGGCACAGATACGCAGTATTTT.

This sequence joins TRBV15 and TRBJ1-5; D remains unclear. The CDR3 loop spans 13 amino acids. The germline V and J ends were trimmed by 3 bases and 7 bases, with 10 bases remaining between them. The germline CDR1 and CDR2 sequences are LNHNV and YYDKDF (reference sequence). CDR3 region: CATSREIGQPQHF. In DNA form, the CDR3 reads TGTGCCACCAGCAGGGAGATTGGGCAGCCCCAGCATTTT.

The V gene is TRBV11-3, the J gene TRBJ2-7, with 8 bases that match TRBD1. After removal of 3 bases from V and 5 bases from J, the junction contained 3 bases not matched to a gene. Germline CDR1 is SGHNT and CDR2 is YENEEA. CDR3 length equals 13 residues. The CDR3 reads CASSLTGVNEQYF. CDR3 sequence (DNA): TGTGCCAGCAGCTTGACAGGGGTTAACGAGCAGTACTTC.

The chain links TRBV30 to TRBJ1-4; D might be TRBD1 (6 bases). Trimming removed 1 base from V and 5 bases from J, with 14 bases in between. The CDR3 runs 15 residues. CDR1 and CDR2 (germline): GTSNPN, SVGIG (reference sequence). CDR3 region: CAWSAPQGINEKLFF. The CDR3 region has the DNA TGTGCCTGGAGTGCCCCTCAGGGGATAAATGAAAAACTGTTTTTT.

The chain couples TRBV28 to TRBJ1-6; a weak D match, TRBD1 (5 bases). Per the germline V gene, CDR1 is MDHEN and CDR2 is SYDVKM. The length of the CDR3 is 14 residues. V gave up 4 bases and J gave up 10 bases, with 14 bases separating them. CDR3 residues: CASSSAGRESPLHF. CDR3 DNA: TGTGCCAGCAGTTCCGCGGGACGGGAGTCACCCCTCCACTTT.

This clone was seen once. The chain links TRBV28 to TRBJ1-2, with 10 bases matching TRBD1. The V gene end was trimmed by 10 bases and the J gene end by 4 bases; junction bases not matched to a gene: 6. Germline CDR1 and CDR2: MDHEN and SYDVKM. This CDR3 contains 13 residues. Here the CDR3 DNA reads TGTGCCACGACAGGGGGCAGTGCCTATGGCTACACCTTC. It codes for CATTGGSAYGYTF.

CDR3 region: CASSGGQIYEQYF. The CDR3 nucleotides are TGTGCCAGCAGCGGCGGACAGATCTACGAGCAGTACTTC. V usage is TRBV5-4 and J usage is TRBJ2-7; a weak D match, TRBD1 (6 bases). V lost 4 bases and J lost 3, with 11 bases in between. The CDR3 runs to 13 residues. CDR1 and CDR2 from the germline V gene are SGHNT and YYREEE (reference sequence). Together with reference TRBV5-4 and TRBJ2-7, the CDR3 gives the full variable domain: ETGVTQSPTHLIKTRGQQVTLRCSSQSGHNTVSWYQQALGQGPQFIFQYYREEENGRGNFPPRFSGLQFPNYSSELNVNALELDDSALYLCASSGGQIYEQYFGPGTRLTVT.

The chain uses TRBV5-1 and TRBJ2-7, with TRBD2 matching over 14 bases. CDR3 length equals 15 residues. Germline CDR1 is SGHRS and CDR2 is YFSETQ. Trimming cost V 4 bases and J 3 bases; bases outside gene matches: 3. CDR3 in amino acids: CASSPGTSGGYEQYF. The CDR3 DNA is TGCGCCAGCAGCCCCGGGACTAGCGGGGGCTACGAGCAGTACTTC.

The count of this clone is one. The chain links TRBV6-4 to TRBJ2-2; 8 bases line up with TRBD1. Germline V gene lookup returns CDR1 MRHNA and CDR2 SNTAGT. V trimming: 4 bases; J trimming: 7 bases; junction bases outside the gene matches: 5. This CDR3 has 14 amino acids. As DNA, the CDR3 is TGTGCCAGCAGTGGGACAGGGCAGATCGGGGAGCTGTTTTTT. Translated, it gives CASSGTGQIGELFF.

The chain carries TRBV29-1 and TRBJ2-3, with TRBD1 matching over 7 bases. Germline CDR1 reads SQVTM; CDR2 reads ANQGSEA. The CDR3 contains 13 residues. V was pared by 2 bases and J by 6 bases, with 5 bases of the junction left unmatched. The DNA for the CDR3 is TGCAGCGTTGAACAGGGGGTAGGGGATACGCAGTATTTT. Its protein product is CSVEQGVGDTQYF.

The J gene is TRBJ2-1, the V gene TRBV19; 7 nucleotides align to TRBD2. CDR3 length: 17 residues. V trimming: 7 bases; J trimming: 3 bases; junction bases outside the gene matches: 15. The V gene's germline CDR1 is LNHDA and CDR2 SQIVND (reference sequence). CDR3 DNA sequence: TGTGCCAGTACCCCCAGACTAGCTCCCAGCCACTACAATGAGCAGTTCTTC. It specifies CASTPRLAPSHYNEQFF.

The CDR3 DNA reads as TGTGCCAGCAGCTTAAAGCCCGCTGAAGCTTTCTTT. As protein: CASSLKPAEAFF. The genes are TRBV7-8 and TRBJ1-1; D call uncertain. Germline loops: CDR1 SGHVS, CDR2 FQNEAQ. The length of the CDR3 is 12 residues. Trimming cost V 2 bases and J 6 bases, with 7 bases left between them.

This clone is a singleton in its sample. The gene calls are TRBV9 and TRBJ2-7; the D gene is possibly TRBD2 (5 bases). Germline values: CDR1 SGDLS, CDR2 YYNGEE. The CDR3 runs 14 residues. With 7 bases removed from V and 3 bases from J, the gap between germline ends came to 17 bases. CDR3 loop: CASARGDEYYEQYF. CDR3 in DNA: TGTGCCAGCGCCCGGGGAGACGAGTACTACGAGCAGTACTTC.

The chain combines TRBV7-2 with TRBJ1-5, with D possibly TRBD1 on 5 matching bases. The V end lost 2 bases, the J end lost 4 bases, and 21 bases lay between the germline ends. The CDR3 runs to 18 residues. Germline loops: CDR1 SGHTA, CDR2 FQGNSA. CDR3 sequence reads: CASSLYPVGGELNQPQHF. The CDR3 DNA reads as TGTGCCAGCAGCTTATATCCCGTGGGGGGAGAATTGAATCAGCCCCAGCATTTT.

V gene TRBV4-2 combines with J gene TRBJ2-3; 13 bases match TRBD2. This CDR3 is built from 18 residues. Germline values: CDR1 LGHNA, CDR2 YNFKEQ. Losses at the gene ends were 2 bases for V and 4 bases for J; bases not matched to a gene: 9. DNA of the CDR3: TGTGCCAGCAGCCAATCAGCGGGACTAGCGGGGAACGCAGATACGCAGTATTTT. Encoded protein: CASSQSAGLAGNADTQYF.

This chain uses TRBV7-3 with TRBJ2-2; no clear D. This CDR3 spans 13 amino acids. The V end was cut by 4 bases, the J end by 2 bases, with 5 bases between. Germline V CDR1 and CDR2: SGHTA, FQGTGA. The CDR3 sequence: CASSSPNTGELFF. In nucleotides, the CDR3 is TGTGCCAGCAGCTCCCCTAACACCGGGGAGCTGTTTTTT. Filled out from reference TRBV7-3 and TRBJ2-2, the complete variable domain reads GAGVSQTPSNKVTEKGKYVELRCDPISGHTALYWYRQSLGQGPEFLIYFQGTGAADDSGLPNDRFFAVRPEGSVSTLKIQRTERGDSAVYLCASSSPNTGELFFGEGSRLTVL.

The V gene is TRBV27, the J gene TRBJ1-1, with TRBD1 matching over 8 bases. Trimming removed 5 bases from V and 6 bases from J; junction bases left unmatched: 2. Germline CDR1 MNHEY, CDR2 SMNVEV (reference sequence). This CDR3 region has 12 residues. The CDR3 loop reads CASSDRGAEAFF. As DNA, the CDR3 is TGTGCCAGCAGTGACAGGGGCGCTGAAGCTTTCTTT.

The chain employs TRBV4-1 and TRBJ2-6; 7 nucleotides align to TRBD1. The CDR3 consists of 17 residues. Germline V gene sequence: CDR1 MGHRA, CDR2 YSYEKL. V was pared by 1 base and J by 0 bases, with 3 bases of the junction left unmatched. The CDR3: CASSQGQGGSGANVLTF. In DNA form, the CDR3 reads TGCGCCAGCAGCCAAGGACAGGGTGGCTCTGGGGCCAACGTCCTGACTTTC.